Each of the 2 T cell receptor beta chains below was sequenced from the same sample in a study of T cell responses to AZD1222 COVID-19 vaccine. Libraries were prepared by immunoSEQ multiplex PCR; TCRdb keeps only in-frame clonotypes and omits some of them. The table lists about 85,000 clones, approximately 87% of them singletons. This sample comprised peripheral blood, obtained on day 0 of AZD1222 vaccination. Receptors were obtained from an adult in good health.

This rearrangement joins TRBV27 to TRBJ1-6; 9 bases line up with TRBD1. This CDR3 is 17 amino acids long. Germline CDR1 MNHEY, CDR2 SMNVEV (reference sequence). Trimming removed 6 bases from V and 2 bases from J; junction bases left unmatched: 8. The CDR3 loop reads CASRVVQGATYNSPLHF. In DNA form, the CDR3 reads TGTGCCAGCAGGGTCGTACAGGGGGCCACCTATAATTCACCCCTCCACTTT.

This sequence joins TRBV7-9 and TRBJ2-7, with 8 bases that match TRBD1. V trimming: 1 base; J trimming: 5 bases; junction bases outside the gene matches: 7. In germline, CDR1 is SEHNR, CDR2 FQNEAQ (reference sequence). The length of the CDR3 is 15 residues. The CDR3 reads CASSLEGQGYNEQYF. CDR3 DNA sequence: TGTGCCAGCAGCTTAGAAGGACAGGGCTATAACGAGCAGTACTTC.